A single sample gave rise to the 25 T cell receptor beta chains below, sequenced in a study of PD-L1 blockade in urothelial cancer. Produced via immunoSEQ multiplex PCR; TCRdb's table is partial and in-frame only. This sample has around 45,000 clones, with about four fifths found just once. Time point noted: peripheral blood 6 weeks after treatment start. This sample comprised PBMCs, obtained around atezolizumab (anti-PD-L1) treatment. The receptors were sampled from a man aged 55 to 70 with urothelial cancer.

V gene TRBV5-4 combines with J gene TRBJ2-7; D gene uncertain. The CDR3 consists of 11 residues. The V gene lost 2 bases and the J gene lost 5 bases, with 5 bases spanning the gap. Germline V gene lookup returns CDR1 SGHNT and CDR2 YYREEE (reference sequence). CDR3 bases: TGTGCCAGCAGCTTTCAGGACGAGCAGTACTTC. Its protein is CASSFQDEQYF. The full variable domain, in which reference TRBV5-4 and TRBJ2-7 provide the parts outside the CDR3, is ETGVTQSPTHLIKTRGQQVTLRCSSQSGHNTVSWYQQALGQGPQFIFQYYREEENGRGNFPPRFSGLQFPNYSSELNVNALELDDSALYLCASSFQDEQYFGPGTRLTVT.

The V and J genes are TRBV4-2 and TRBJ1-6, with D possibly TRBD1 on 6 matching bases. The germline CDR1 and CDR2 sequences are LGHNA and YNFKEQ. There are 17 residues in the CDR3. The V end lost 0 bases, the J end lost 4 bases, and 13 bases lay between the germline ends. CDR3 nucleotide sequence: TGTGCCAGCAGCCAAGAGACCGGGACACGTTATAATTCACCCCTCCACTTT. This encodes CASSQETGTRYNSPLHF.

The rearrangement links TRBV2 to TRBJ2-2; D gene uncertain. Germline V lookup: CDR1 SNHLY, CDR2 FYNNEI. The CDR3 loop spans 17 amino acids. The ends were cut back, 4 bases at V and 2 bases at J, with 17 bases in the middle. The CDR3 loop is CASSGVRAKVNTGELFF. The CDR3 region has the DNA TGTGCCAGCAGTGGGGTGCGAGCGAAGGTTAACACCGGGGAGCTGTTTTTT.

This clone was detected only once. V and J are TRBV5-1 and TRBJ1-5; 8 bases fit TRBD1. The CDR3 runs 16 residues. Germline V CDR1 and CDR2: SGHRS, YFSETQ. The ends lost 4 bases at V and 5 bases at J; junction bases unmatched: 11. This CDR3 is CASSQDPGQEHQPQHF. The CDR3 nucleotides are TGCGCCAGCAGCCAGGACCCGGGACAGGAACATCAGCCCCAGCATTTT.

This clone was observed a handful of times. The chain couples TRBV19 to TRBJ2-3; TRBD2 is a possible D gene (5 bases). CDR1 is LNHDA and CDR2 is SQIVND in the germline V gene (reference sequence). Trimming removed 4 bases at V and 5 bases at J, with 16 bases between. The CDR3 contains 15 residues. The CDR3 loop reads CASSNGLLRVDTQYF. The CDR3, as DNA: TGTGCCAGTAGTAATGGCCTTTTGAGGGTAGATACGCAGTATTTT.

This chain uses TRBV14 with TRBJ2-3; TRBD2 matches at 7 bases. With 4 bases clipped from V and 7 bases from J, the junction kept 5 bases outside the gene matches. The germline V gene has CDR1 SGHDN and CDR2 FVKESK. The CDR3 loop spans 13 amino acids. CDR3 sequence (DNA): TGTGCCAGCAGCCCCGGGACTACCTATACGCAGTATTTT. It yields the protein CASSPGTTYTQYF.

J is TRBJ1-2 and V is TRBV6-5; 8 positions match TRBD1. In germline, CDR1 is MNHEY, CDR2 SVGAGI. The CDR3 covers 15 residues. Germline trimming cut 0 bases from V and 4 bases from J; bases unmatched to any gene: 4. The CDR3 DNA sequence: TGTGCCAGCAGTTACTCGCCACAGGGGGGCTATGGCTACACCTTC. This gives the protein CASSYSPQGGYGYTF.

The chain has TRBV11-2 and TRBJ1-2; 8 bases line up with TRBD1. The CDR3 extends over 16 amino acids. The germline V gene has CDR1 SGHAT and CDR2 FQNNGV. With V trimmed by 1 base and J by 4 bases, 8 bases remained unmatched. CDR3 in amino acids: CASSLVGQGWLYGYTF. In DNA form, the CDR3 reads TGTGCCAGCAGCTTAGTCGGACAGGGATGGCTCTATGGCTACACCTTC. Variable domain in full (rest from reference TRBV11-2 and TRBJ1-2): EAGVAQSPRYKIIEKRQSVAFWCNPISGHATLYWYQQILGQGPKLLIQFQNNGVVDDSQLPKDRFSAERLKGVDSTLKIQPAKLEDSAVYLCASSLVGQGWLYGYTFGSGTRLTVV.

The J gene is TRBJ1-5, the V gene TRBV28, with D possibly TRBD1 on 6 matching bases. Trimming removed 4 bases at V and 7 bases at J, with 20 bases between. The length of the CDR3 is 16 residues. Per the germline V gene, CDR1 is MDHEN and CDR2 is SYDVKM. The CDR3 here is CASSSIRGPQGQPQHF. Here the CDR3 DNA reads TGTGCCAGCAGTTCCATCCGGGGACCCCAGGGGCAGCCCCAGCATTTT.

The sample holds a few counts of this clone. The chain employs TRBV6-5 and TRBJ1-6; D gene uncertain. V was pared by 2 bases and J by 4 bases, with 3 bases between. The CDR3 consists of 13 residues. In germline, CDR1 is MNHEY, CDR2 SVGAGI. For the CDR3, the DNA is TGTGCCAGCAGTTACCTATATAATTCACCCCTCCACTTT. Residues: CASSYLYNSPLHF.

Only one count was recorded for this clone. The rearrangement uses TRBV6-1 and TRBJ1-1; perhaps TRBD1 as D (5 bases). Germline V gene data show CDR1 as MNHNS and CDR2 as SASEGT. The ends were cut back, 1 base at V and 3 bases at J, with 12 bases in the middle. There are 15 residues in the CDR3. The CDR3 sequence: CASSEDGGGDTEAFF. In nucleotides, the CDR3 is TGTGCCAGCAGTGAAGATGGGGGAGGGGACACTGAAGCTTTCTTT.

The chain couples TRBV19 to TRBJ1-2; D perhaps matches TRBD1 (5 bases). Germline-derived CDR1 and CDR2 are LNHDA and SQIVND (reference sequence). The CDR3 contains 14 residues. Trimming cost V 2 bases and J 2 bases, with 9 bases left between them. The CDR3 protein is CASSITAGNYGYTF. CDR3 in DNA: TGTGCCAGTAGTATAACCGCAGGGAACTATGGCTACACCTTC.

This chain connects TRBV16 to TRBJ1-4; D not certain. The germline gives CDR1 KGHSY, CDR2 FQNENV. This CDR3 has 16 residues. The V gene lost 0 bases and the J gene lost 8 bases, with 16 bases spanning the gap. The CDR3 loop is CASSQSGASPGEKLFF. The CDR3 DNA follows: TGTGCCAGCAGCCAATCGGGCGCTTCCCCGGGAGAAAAACTGTTTTTT.

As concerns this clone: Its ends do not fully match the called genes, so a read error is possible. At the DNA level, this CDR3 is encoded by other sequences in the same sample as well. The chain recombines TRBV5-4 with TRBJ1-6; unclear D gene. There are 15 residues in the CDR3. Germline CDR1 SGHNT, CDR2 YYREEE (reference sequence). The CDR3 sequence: CASSLASGSNSPLHF. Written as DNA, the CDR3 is TGTGCCAGCAGCTTGGCATCGGGGTCTAATTCACCTCTCCACTTT.

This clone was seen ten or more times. CDR3 DNA: TGCGCCAGCAGCCGGCCGGGTTCTGAAGCTTTCTTT. Translation: CASSRPGSEAFF. V is TRBV4-1 and J is TRBJ1-1, with D unresolved. Germline V lookup: CDR1 MGHRA, CDR2 YSYEKL. V was clipped by 4 bases and J by 6 bases, with 9 bases between them. The CDR3 spans 12 residues.

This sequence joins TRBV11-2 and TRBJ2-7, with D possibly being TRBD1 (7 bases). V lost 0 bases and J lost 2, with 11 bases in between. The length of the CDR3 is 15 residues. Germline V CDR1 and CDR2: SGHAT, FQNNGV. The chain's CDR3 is CASSLDRGTAYEQYF. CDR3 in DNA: TGTGCCAGCAGCTTAGATCGGGGGACAGCCTACGAGCAGTACTTC. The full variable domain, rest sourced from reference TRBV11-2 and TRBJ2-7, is EAGVAQSPRYKIIEKRQSVAFWCNPISGHATLYWYQQILGQGPKLLIQFQNNGVVDDSQLPKDRFSAERLKGVDSTLKIQPAKLEDSAVYLCASSLDRGTAYEQYFGPGTRLTVT.

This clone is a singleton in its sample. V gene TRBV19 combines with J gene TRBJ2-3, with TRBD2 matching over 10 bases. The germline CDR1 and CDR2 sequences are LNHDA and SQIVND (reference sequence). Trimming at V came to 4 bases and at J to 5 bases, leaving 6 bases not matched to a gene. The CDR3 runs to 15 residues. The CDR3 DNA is TGTGCCAGTAGTAAAAGCGGGGGGGCCGGAGATACGCAGTATTTT. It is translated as CASSKSGGAGDTQYF. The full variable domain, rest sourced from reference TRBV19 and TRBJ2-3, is DGGITQSPKYLFRKEGQNVTLSCEQNLNHDAMYWYRQDPGQGLRLIYYSQIVNDFQKGDIAEGYSVSREKKESFPLTVTSAQKNPTAFYLCASSKSGGAGDTQYFGPGTRLTVL.

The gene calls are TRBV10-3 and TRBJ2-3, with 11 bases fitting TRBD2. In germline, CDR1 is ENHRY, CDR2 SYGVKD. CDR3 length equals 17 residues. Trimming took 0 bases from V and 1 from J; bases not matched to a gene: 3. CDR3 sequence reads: CAISESLAGARTDTQYF. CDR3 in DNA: TGTGCCATCAGTGAGTCACTAGCGGGGGCGCGCACAGATACGCAGTATTTT.

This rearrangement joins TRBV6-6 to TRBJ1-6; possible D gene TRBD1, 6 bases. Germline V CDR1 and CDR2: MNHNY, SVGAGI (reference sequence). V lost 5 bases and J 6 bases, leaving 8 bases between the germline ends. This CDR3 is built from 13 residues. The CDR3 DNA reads TGTGCCAGCAGTCAGGGGCTTAATTCACCCCTCCACTTT. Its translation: CASSQGLNSPLHF.

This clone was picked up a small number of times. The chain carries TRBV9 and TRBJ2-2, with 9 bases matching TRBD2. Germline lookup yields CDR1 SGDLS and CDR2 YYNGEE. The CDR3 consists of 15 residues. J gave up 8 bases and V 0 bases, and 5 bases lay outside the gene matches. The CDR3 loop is CASSVDPSGAGELFF. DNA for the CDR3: TGTGCCAGCAGCGTAGATCCTAGCGGGGCGGGGGAGCTGTTTTTT.

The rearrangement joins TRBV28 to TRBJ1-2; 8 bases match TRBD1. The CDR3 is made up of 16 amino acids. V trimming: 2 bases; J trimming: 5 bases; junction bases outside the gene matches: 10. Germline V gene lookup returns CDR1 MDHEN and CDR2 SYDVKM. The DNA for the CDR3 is TGTGCCAGCAGTTTAAGGGGACAGGACTCTTTTTATGGCTACACCTTC. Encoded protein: CASSLRGQDSFYGYTF.

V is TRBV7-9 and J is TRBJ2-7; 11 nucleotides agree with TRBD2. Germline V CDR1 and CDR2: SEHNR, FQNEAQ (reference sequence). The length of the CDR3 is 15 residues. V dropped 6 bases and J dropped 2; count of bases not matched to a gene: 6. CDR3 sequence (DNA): TGTGCCAGCAGTTTGACTAGCGGGGCTGCCTACGAGCAGTACTTC. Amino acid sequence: CASSLTSGAAYEQYF.

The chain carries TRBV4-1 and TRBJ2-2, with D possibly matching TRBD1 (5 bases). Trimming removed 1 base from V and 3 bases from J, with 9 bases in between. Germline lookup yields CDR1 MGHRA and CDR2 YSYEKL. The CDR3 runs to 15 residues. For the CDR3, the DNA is TGCGCCAGCAGCCAAGGAGACAGATACACCGGGGAGCTGTTTTTT. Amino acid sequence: CASSQGDRYTGELFF.

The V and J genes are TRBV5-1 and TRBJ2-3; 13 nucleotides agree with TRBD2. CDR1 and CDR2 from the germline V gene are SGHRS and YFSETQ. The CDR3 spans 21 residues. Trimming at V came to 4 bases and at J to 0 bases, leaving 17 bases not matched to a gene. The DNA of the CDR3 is TGCGCCAGCAGCCCCACACCTACTAGCGGGGGGGGATATCATAGCACAGATACGCAGTATTTT. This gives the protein CASSPTPTSGGGYHSTDTQYF.

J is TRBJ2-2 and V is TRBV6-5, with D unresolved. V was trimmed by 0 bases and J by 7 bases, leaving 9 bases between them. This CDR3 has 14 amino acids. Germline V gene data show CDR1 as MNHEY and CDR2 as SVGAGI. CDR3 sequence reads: CASSYSTFFGELFF. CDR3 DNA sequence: TGTGCCAGCAGTTACTCAACTTTTTTCGGGGAGCTGTTTTTT.